This TCR beta chain was captured in a study of T cell responses to AZD1222 COVID-19 vaccine. Study outcomes and limitations: Along spike, vaccine-associated CD4 TCRs were found throughout, with dominance at 160-218 and 743-854. Of spike-specific TCRs, nearly half reportedly target regions left unmutated in variants. Spike-specific TCR breadth and depth went up after people got two AZD1222 doses.

Turning to this clone: The antigen remains undetermined.

TCRdb keeps only in-frame clones here, not all; method: immunoSEQ multiplex PCR. Of approximately 150,000 clones listed, 90% to 95% were seen once; the top ten hold about 1.3%. Germline lookup yields CDR1 LNHDA and CDR2 SQIVND (reference sequence). The V gene lost 3 bases and the J gene lost 4 bases, with 9 bases spanning the gap. The CDR3 is 13 residues long. The chain uses TRBV19 and TRBJ1-1, with a weak D call TRBD1 (5 bases). Specimen: peripheral blood, collected on day 0 of AZD1222 vaccination. The sequence came from an adult in good health. CDR3 DNA: TGTGCCAGTAGTATGAGGGGCCCCACTGAAGCTTTCTTT. This translates into CASSMRGPTEAFF.